The T cell receptor beta chain described here comes from a study of CD8+ T cells in alopecia areata. Whole-study results and caveats: Baseline CD8+ expansion's link to response remains uncertain, as there was one nonresponder. Scalp and blood samples kept many expanded lesional clones throughout tofacitinib. Scalp clonality, along with expanded CD8+ clones among the top 100, was significantly decreased by tofacitinib.

This clone was counted a few times. Antigen: not known. Stated treatment: oral pan-JAK inhibitor, 5-10 mg twice daily. Investigators sorted PBMCs to obtain both CD4+ and CD8+ T cells. Sequencing used cDNA as its template, made by extracting RNA and reverse transcribing it. The method was immunoSEQ multiplex PCR; TCRdb's version includes in-frame clones alone and lacks a portion of them. This table holds 95,000 to 100,000 clones, 55% to 70% found once. The V gene lost 2 bases and the J gene lost 0 bases, with 10 bases spanning the gap. CDR3 length equals 15 residues. Germline V lookup: CDR1 MNHEY, CDR2 SVGAGI.

This chain joins TRBV6-5 and TRBJ2-5; no firm D call. The origin of this receptor is a human donor with alopecia areata. The sequenced sample was CD8+ T cells sorted from blood, obtained at roughly week 58, from a patient treated with tofacitinib. The CDR3 spells CASSYEGNNQETQYF. The CDR3 bases are TGTGCCAGCAGTTACGAAGGAAACAACCAAGAGACCCAGTACTTC.